One and the same sample provided the 22 T cell receptor beta chains below, sequenced in a study of blood T cell repertoires in COVID-19. Generated by immunoSEQ multiplex PCR, the TCRdb table keeps only in-frame clones and is missing some. The sample lists some 250,000 clones; 70% to 90% were seen once. Sequences were obtained from PBMCs or T cells enriched from blood (not recorded which). The source is a woman aged 50 to 60 who had recovered from COVID-19.

This chain uses TRBV19 with TRBJ2-5; 7 bases are shared with TRBD2. Germline V CDR1 and CDR2: LNHDA, SQIVND (reference sequence). The CDR3 totals 17 residues. J was trimmed by 2 bases and V by 8 bases; bases with no gene match: 17. In DNA form, the CDR3 reads TGTGCCAGTCAGGACCCCGGCGGGAGTAGCGAGCAAGAGACCCAGTACTTC. Protein sequence: CASQDPGGSSEQETQYF.

The rearrangement uses TRBV3-1 (or the pseudogene TRBV3-2) and TRBJ2-1, with D possibly being TRBD2 (5 bases). The CDR3 totals 13 residues. Germline CDR1 reads LGHDT; CDR2 reads YNNKEL (reference sequence). V was cut by 7 bases and J by 10 bases, with 17 bases left in between. This CDR3 reads CASTFLLAEEQFF. The CDR3 nucleotides read TGTGCCAGCACTTTCCTGCTAGCAGAAGAGCAGTTCTTC.

The gene calls are TRBV19 and TRBJ1-5, with D possibly matching TRBD1 (6 bases). CDR1 and CDR2 from the germline V gene are LNHDA and SQIVND (reference sequence). Trimming pared 4 bases from V and 1 base from J, leaving 17 bases between. The CDR3 extends over 17 amino acids. CDR3 sequence: CASSSVGAPGSNQPQHF. CDR3 in DNA: TGTGCCAGTAGTAGTGTGGGGGCCCCAGGAAGCAATCAGCCCCAGCATTTT.

This clone showed up just a few times. This rearrangement joins TRBV6-1 to TRBJ2-1; 12 nucleotides match TRBD2. The CDR3 spans 18 residues. V trimming: 4 bases; J trimming: 4 bases; junction bases outside the gene matches: 11. Per germline, CDR1 MNHNS and CDR2 SASEGT. CDR3 nucleotide sequence: TGTGCCAGCAGTGGGTTTCTAGCGGGAGGGCTTGGGTACAATGAGCAGTTCTTC. Its protein is CASSGFLAGGLGYNEQFF.

This chain joins TRBV11-2 and TRBJ2-7; 8 nucleotides align to TRBD1. The CDR3 sequence is 16 residues long. Trimming at V came to 2 bases and at J to 7 bases, leaving 13 bases not matched to a gene. From germline, CDR1 is SGHAT and CDR2 FQNNGV. DNA of the CDR3: TGTGCCAGCAGCTTACTCTTCGGACAGGGACTTGAGGAGCAGTACTTC. Residues: CASSLLFGQGLEEQYF.

The V gene is TRBV7-9, the J gene TRBJ1-4; D unclear. This CDR3 comprises 13 residues. Germline V lookup: CDR1 SEHNR, CDR2 FQNEAQ (reference sequence). Trimming removed 1 base at V and 5 bases at J, with 5 bases between. The chain's CDR3 is CASSLVGNEKLFF. CDR3 DNA sequence: TGTGCCAGCAGCTTAGTCGGGAATGAAAAACTGTTTTTT.

The J gene is TRBJ2-7, the V gene TRBV11-3; 7 nucleotides agree with TRBD1. The J segment lost 0 bases and the V segment lost 5 bases, leaving 7 bases of the junction unmatched. This CDR3 region has 15 residues. Germline V gives CDR1 SGHNT, CDR2 YENEEA. The CDR3 spells CASSRTGDSSYEQYF. The CDR3 coding sequence is TGTGCCAGCAGCCGTACAGGGGATAGCTCCTACGAGCAGTACTTC. Filled out from reference TRBV11-3 and TRBJ2-7, the complete variable domain reads EAGVVQSPRYKIIEKKQPVAFWCNPISGHNTLYWYLQNLGQGPELLIRYENEEAVDDSQLPKDRFSAERLKGVDSTLKIQPAELGDSAVYLCASSRTGDSSYEQYFGPGTRLTVT.

V usage is TRBV21-1 and J usage is TRBJ2-5; the table's D call, TRBD2, has no DNA check behind it. TRBV21-1 represents a pseudogene. The CDR3 is 15 amino acids. DNA for the CDR3: TGTGCCAGCAGCAAAACGTCCATGCGGCTAGAGACCCAGTACTTC. Protein product: CASSKTSMRLETQYF.

The V call is TRBV5-4, the J call TRBJ2-7; the match to TRBD2 covers 14 bases. The CDR3 runs 17 residues. V dropped 0 bases and J dropped 6; count of bases not matched to a gene: 8. Germline-derived CDR1 and CDR2 are SGHNT and YYREEE (reference sequence). CDR3: CASSLVGGTSGSSEQYF. The DNA for the CDR3 is TGTGCCAGCAGCTTGGTGGGCGGGACTAGCGGGAGTAGCGAGCAGTACTTC.

This chain links TRBV28 with TRBJ1-3, with D possibly being TRBD1 (6 bases). Germline assignment: CDR1 MDHEN and CDR2 SYDVKM. V was trimmed by 3 bases and J by 3 bases, leaving 15 bases between them. The CDR3 loop spans 16 amino acids. CDR3 nucleotide sequence: TGTGCCAGCAGTTTGCCGGGGGGCGCGGTTGGAAACACCATATATTTT. Its translation: CASSLPGGAVGNTIYF. The full variable domain, rest sourced from reference TRBV28 and TRBJ1-3, is DVKVTQSSRYLVKRTGEKVFLECVQDMDHENMFWYRQDPGLGLRLIYFSYDVKMKEKGDIPEGYSVSREKKERFSLILESASTNQTSMYLCASSLPGGAVGNTIYFGEGSWLTVV.

The chain employs TRBV19 and TRBJ1-4; 8 nucleotides line up with TRBD1. The CDR3 runs 15 residues. V gave up 3 bases and J gave up 7 bases; unmatched junction bases: 7. Germline CDR1 is LNHDA and CDR2 is SQIVND (reference sequence). The CDR3 DNA reads TGTGCCAGTAGTATCTCGGGACAGGAGCCTGAAAAACTGTTTTTT. Translated, it gives CASSISGQEPEKLFF. Together with reference TRBV19 and TRBJ1-4, the CDR3 gives the full variable domain: DGGITQSPKYLFRKEGQNVTLSCEQNLNHDAMYWYRQDPGQGLRLIYYSQIVNDFQKGDIAEGYSVSREKKESFPLTVTSAQKNPTAFYLCASSISGQEPEKLFFGSGTQLSVL.

This chain links TRBV27 with TRBJ2-7; 7 bases line up with TRBD2. The length of the CDR3 is 13 residues. Germline lookup yields CDR1 MNHEY and CDR2 SMNVEV (reference sequence). Trimming cost V 2 bases and J 6 bases; bases outside gene matches: 4. The CDR3 DNA reads as TGTGCCAGCAGTTTAGGGGGGGTCATCGAGCAGTACTTC. It encodes CASSLGGVIEQYF.

The chain uses TRBV27 and TRBJ2-3, with D tentatively TRBD2 (6 bases). The germline V and J ends were trimmed by 2 bases and 1 base, with 7 bases remaining between them. CDR3 length: 14 amino acids. CDR1 is MNHEY and CDR2 is SMNVEV in the germline V gene (reference sequence). CDR3 sequence reads: CASSLGGGTDTQYF. CDR3 in DNA: TGTGCCAGCAGTTTAGGCGGGGGCACAGATACGCAGTATTTT.

The chain uses TRBV7-9 and TRBJ2-3, with 7 nucleotides matching TRBD2. J was trimmed by 2 bases and V by 8 bases; bases with no gene match: 10. The CDR3 has 15 amino acids. Germline V gene data show CDR1 as SEHNR and CDR2 as FQNEAQ (reference sequence). For the CDR3, the DNA is TGTGCCAGCTCTCCCAGGCTAGCGGACACAGATACGCAGTATTTT. Translated: CASSPRLADTDTQYF.

The chain joins TRBV2 to TRBJ2-5, with 9 bases fitting TRBD1. Germline CDR1 SNHLY, CDR2 FYNNEI. The ends lost 8 bases at V and 4 bases at J; junction bases unmatched: 11. The CDR3 is 15 residues long. The CDR3 sequence is CASHRDRERRETQYF. The CDR3 nucleotides are TGTGCCAGCCACCGGGACAGGGAGAGGAGAGAGACCCAGTACTTC.

The V and J genes are TRBV5-5 and TRBJ2-7; 11 bases are shared with TRBD1. The V gene end was trimmed by 4 bases and the J gene end by 7 bases; junction bases not matched to a gene: 7. This CDR3 is 14 amino acids long. Germline V gene sequence: CDR1 SGHKS, CDR2 YYEKEE (reference sequence). CDR3 loop: CASSRGQGVLEQYF. The CDR3 region has the DNA TGTGCCAGCAGCCGGGGACAGGGGGTACTGGAGCAGTACTTC.

Of note for this clone: Other DNA variants within this sample encode the same CDR3. V gene TRBV18 combines with J gene TRBJ2-1; a possible D gene is TRBD2 (6 bases). The CDR3 sequence is 14 residues long. V lost 3 bases and J 6 bases, leaving 12 bases between the germline ends. CDR1 and CDR2 from the germline V gene are KGHSH and LQKENI. CDR3 in amino acids: CASSPPTRGNEQFF. CDR3 coding DNA: TGTGCCAGCTCACCGCCGACTAGAGGCAATGAGCAGTTCTTC. The variable domain in full, completed from reference TRBV18 and TRBJ2-1, reads NAGVMQNPRHLVRRRGQEARLRCSPMKGHSHVYWYRQLPEEGLKFMVYLQKENIIDESGMPKERFSAEFPKEGPSILRIQQVVRGDSAAYFCASSPPTRGNEQFFGPGTRLTVL.

V gene TRBV18 combines with J gene TRBJ2-7; 11 positions match TRBD2. V lost 5 bases, J lost 5 bases, and 8 bases stayed unmatched. Germline CDR1 KGHSH, CDR2 LQKENI. This CDR3 spans 15 amino acids. Here the CDR3 reads CASSTTSGSRDEQYF. CDR3 nucleotides: TGTGCCAGCTCAACAACTAGCGGGAGCCGTGACGAGCAGTACTTC.

The J gene is TRBJ2-7, the V gene TRBV7-2; TRBD2 matches 8 bases. The CDR3 loop spans 15 amino acids. V lost 2 bases to trimming and J lost 5 bases; unmatched junction nucleotides: 8. Germline assignment: CDR1 SGHTA and CDR2 FQGNSA. CDR3 coding DNA: TGTGCCAGCAGCTTAAGGAGTAGCGGGAAGGACGAGCAGTACTTC. This gives the protein CASSLRSSGKDEQYF.

V is TRBV27 and J is TRBJ2-3; a possible D gene is TRBD2 (6 bases). Trimming pared 5 bases from V and 0 bases from J, leaving 18 bases between. Per germline, CDR1 MNHEY and CDR2 SMNVEV (reference sequence). The CDR3 is 17 amino acids. DNA of the CDR3: TGTGCCAGCAGTGGGTCCGGGACTGCTACTAGCACAGATACGCAGTATTTT. Residues: CASSGSGTATSTDTQYF.

This chain connects TRBV2 to TRBJ2-7; 10 bases map to TRBD2. There are 15 residues in the CDR3. V gave up 7 bases and J gave up 0 bases; unmatched junction bases: 6. The germline gives CDR1 SNHLY, CDR2 FYNNEI. The CDR3 coding sequence is TGTGCCAGCACAGCGGCTAGCGGGAGCTCCTACGAGCAGTACTTC. Translated, it gives CASTAASGSSYEQYF.

This chain links TRBV27 with TRBJ1-2; 8 bases agree with TRBD1. The CDR3 covers 18 residues. V was clipped by 0 bases and J by 6 bases; unmatched bases: 15. CDR1 is MNHEY, CDR2 SMNVEV, per germline (reference sequence). CDR3 loop: CASSLSMFRVGTGHGYTF. DNA of the CDR3: TGTGCCAGCAGTTTATCGATGTTTAGGGTTGGGACAGGTCATGGCTACACCTTC.